Presented here are 16 T cell receptor beta chains from one specimen sequenced in a study of PD-L1 blockade in urothelial cancer. Regarding time point: pretreatment peripheral blood. Assay used: immunoSEQ multiplex PCR; TCRdb lists only in-frame clones, some missing. Seen here are roughly 50,000 clones, 85% observed once, and the top ten hold around a sixth. The sequencing here drew on PBMCs, taken around atezolizumab (anti-PD-L1) treatment. These receptor sequences come from a man between 65 and 79 years old with urothelial cancer.

The chain carries TRBV19 and TRBJ2-3; TRBD1 agrees at 8 bases. This CDR3 has 15 residues. With V trimmed by 4 bases and J by 3 bases, 6 bases remained unmatched. Germline loops: CDR1 LNHDA, CDR2 SQIVND (reference sequence). Here the CDR3 reads CASSTRQGLTDTQYF. The CDR3 coding sequence is TGTGCCAGTAGTACCCGACAGGGGCTGACAGATACGCAGTATTTT.

The chain couples TRBV19 to TRBJ2-1; D ambiguous. Trimming removed 6 bases from V and 7 bases from J, with 13 bases in between. The CDR3 sequence is 13 residues long. Germline V gene lookup returns CDR1 LNHDA and CDR2 SQIVND (reference sequence). The CDR3: CASSTGLQNEQFF. The CDR3 DNA reads as TGTGCCAGTAGCACTGGGCTACAGAATGAGCAGTTCTTC.

The rearrangement uses TRBV7-9 and TRBJ2-7; no reliable D call. CDR1 SEHNR and CDR2 FQNEAQ come from the germline V gene (reference sequence). This CDR3 has 13 amino acids. V shed 5 bases and J shed 2 bases, with 10 bases lying between them. The CDR3 DNA sequence: TGTGCCAGCAGCCGTACTACTACCTACGAGCAGTACTTC. Translated, it gives CASSRTTTYEQYF.

The V gene is TRBV5-4, the J gene TRBJ1-2, with D unresolved. Germline V gene sequence: CDR1 SGHNT, CDR2 YYREEE (reference sequence). This CDR3 contains 13 residues. V lost 2 bases and J lost 2, with 7 bases in between. The CDR3: CASSFNSNYGYTF. The CDR3 DNA is TGTGCCAGCAGCTTCAACAGCAACTATGGCTACACCTTC. The variable domain in full, completed from reference TRBV5-4 and TRBJ1-2, reads ETGVTQSPTHLIKTRGQQVTLRCSSQSGHNTVSWYQQALGQGPQFIFQYYREEENGRGNFPPRFSGLQFPNYSSELNVNALELDDSALYLCASSFNSNYGYTFGSGTRLTVV.

V and J are TRBV28 and TRBJ2-2; 7 nucleotides align to TRBD1. The germline V gene encodes CDR1 MDHEN and CDR2 SYDVKM. V shed 2 bases and J 2 bases; nucleotides not matched to a gene: 5. This CDR3 has 16 residues. The CDR3 sequence is CASSLTGVLNTGELFF. CDR3 in DNA: TGTGCCAGCAGTTTAACAGGGGTTCTCAACACCGGGGAGCTGTTTTTT.

The chain is built from TRBV2 and TRBJ1-5, with a tentative D call TRBD1 (5 bases). The germline gives CDR1 SNHLY, CDR2 FYNNEI. Trimming removed 4 bases at V and 5 bases at J, with 15 bases between. The CDR3 has 15 amino acids. Here the CDR3 DNA reads TGTGCCAGCAGTGCGCCATTGGGGGGGGATCAGCCCCAGCATTTT. Translated: CASSAPLGGDQPQHF.

This chain joins TRBV6-1 and TRBJ2-7; 7 bases fit TRBD1. Germline V lookup: CDR1 MNHNS, CDR2 SASEGT. This CDR3 is built from 14 residues. After removal of 7 bases from V and 6 bases from J, the junction contained 12 bases not matched to a gene. CDR3 region: CASKPGQTPREQYF. In DNA, the CDR3 is TGTGCCAGCAAGCCGGGACAGACCCCTCGCGAGCAGTACTTC.

The J gene is TRBJ1-2, the V gene TRBV4-1; the D is unclear. The length of the CDR3 is 16 residues. Trimming stripped 1 base from V and 1 base from J, with 13 bases between. Germline V CDR1 and CDR2: MGHRA, YSYEKL. The CDR3 DNA follows: TGCGCCAGCAGCCAAGTGTTGAGGCCTGATAACTATGGCTACACCTTC. As protein: CASSQVLRPDNYGYTF.

Only a few counts were recorded for this clone. V and J are TRBV2 and TRBJ1-5; D gene unclear. V was trimmed by 3 bases and J by 5 bases, leaving 14 bases between them. CDR1 and CDR2 (germline): SNHLY, FYNNEI. The CDR3 runs 15 residues. CDR3 protein: CASSELGRNYQPQHF. The CDR3 DNA follows: TGTGCCAGCAGTGAGTTGGGGAGGAATTATCAGCCCCAGCATTTT.

This sequence joins TRBV2 and TRBJ1-1; maybe TRBD1 (5 bases). Germline V lookup: CDR1 SNHLY, CDR2 FYNNEI. Deletions cut 10 bases from V and 0 bases from J, with 12 bases between. This CDR3 region has 13 residues. The CDR3 here is CATRQSMNTEAFF. The CDR3 DNA reads TGTGCCACCCGACAGTCCATGAACACTGAAGCTTTCTTT.

This clone has just one count. The gene calls are TRBV28 and TRBJ2-2; 8 nucleotides line up with TRBD2. The CDR3 runs to 16 residues. The ends lost 3 bases at V and 7 bases at J; junction bases unmatched: 10. Germline CDR1 and CDR2: MDHEN and SYDVKM. The CDR3 region has the DNA TGTGCCAGCAGTTTTGTTGTCGGGAGGGATAGCGGGGAGCTGTTTTTT. It yields the protein CASSFVVGRDSGELFF.

Notes on this clone: The junction does not match germline at one end; this may be a read error. The rearrangement uses TRBV5-1 and TRBJ1-1; maybe TRBD1 (5 bases). Germline CDR1 reads SGHRS; CDR2 reads YFSETQ. The CDR3 has 14 amino acids. The CDR3 is CASSLVSGNAEAFF. Written as DNA, the CDR3 is TGCGCCAGCAGCTTGGTGTCAGGGAACGCTGAAGCTTTCTTT.

The chain has TRBV5-6 and TRBJ1-2, with a possible D match to TRBD1 (5 bases). Trimming cost V 4 bases and J 4 bases, with 20 bases left between them. The germline CDR1 and CDR2 sequences are SGHDT and YYEEEE. This CDR3 has 16 residues. CDR3 region: CASSPGVASGGYGYTF. CDR3 sequence (DNA): TGTGCCAGCAGCCCTGGGGTGGCTTCCGGGGGCTATGGCTACACCTTC. The whole variable domain, filled in from reference TRBV5-6 and TRBJ1-2, reads DAGVTQSPTHLIKTRGQQVTLRCSPKSGHDTVSWYQQALGQGPQFIFQYYEEEERQRGNFPDRFSGHQFPNYSSELNVNALLLGDSALYLCASSPGVASGGYGYTFGSGTRLTVV.

The chain employs TRBV14 and TRBJ2-7; the D is unclear. Trimming shortened V by 2 bases and J by 4 bases, and 12 bases separated the two germline ends. This CDR3 is built from 14 residues. The germline V gene encodes CDR1 SGHDN and CDR2 FVKESK. The CDR3 spells CASSQTPLGYEQYF. Here the CDR3 DNA reads TGTGCCAGCAGCCAAACGCCCCTCGGGTACGAGCAGTACTTC.

The chain joins TRBV6-6 to TRBJ1-2; D gene unclear. The CDR3 sequence is 15 residues long. Germline CDR1 MNHNY, CDR2 SVGAGI (reference sequence). Trimming removed 0 bases from V and 1 base from J, with 9 bases in between. The CDR3 sequence: CASSYSIGVNYGYTF. CDR3 sequence (DNA): TGTGCCAGCAGTTACTCGATCGGGGTTAACTATGGCTACACCTTC.

The chain has TRBV6-5 and TRBJ1-4; no clear D gene. Germline CDR1 MNHEY, CDR2 SVGAGI. The CDR3 is 15 amino acids. Trimming removed 1 base from V and 0 bases from J, with 6 bases in between. The CDR3 region is CASSYFPATNEKLFF. The CDR3 DNA reads as TGTGCCAGCAGTTACTTCCCGGCAACTAATGAAAAACTGTTTTTT.